This TCR beta chain was recorded in a study of T cells in Graves' hyperthyroidism and ophthalmopathy. The V end was cut by 5 bases, the J end by 1 base, with 9 bases between. CDR1 is SGHAT and CDR2 is FQNNGV in the germline V gene. The CDR3 totals 15 residues. Regions amplified from RNA transcripts were the TCR beta CDR3 regions. HTBI primers drove first-round RT-PCR of the TCR CDR3. TCRdb reprocessed the multiplex PCR reads with MiXCR, giving one entry per CDR3 protein. The sample holds approximately 590,000 distinct CDR3 sequences, 15% to 19% seen once. This TCR derives from a woman younger than 45 with Graves' hyperthyroidism. Material for sequencing was blood. This chain joins TRBV11-2 and TRBJ2-6; D is ambiguous. The CDR3 DNA is TGTGCCAGCAGCGTCGCCCGATCTGGGGCCAACGTCCTGACTTTC. It yields the protein CASSVARSGANVLTF.